The T cell receptor (beta chain) under discussion was sequenced for a study of blood T cell repertoires in COVID-19 (dated by TCRdb to 2020 to 2021). Study-wide context: Samples covering the acute and convalescent phases of COVID-19 were provided by collaborators in the United States, Italy and Spain. Deeply sampled blood TCRbeta repertoires from subjects exposed to, actively infected with, or recovered from COVID-19 were included in the dataset. The repertoires were released in a freely available public database intended as a resource for research on the immune response to SARS-CoV-2. The material from the prospective study consisted of cDNA or gDNA derived from T cells, B-cell-depleted T cells, or PBMCs. Nearly every sample came with metadata listing a de-identified subject ID, COVID-19 status, age in years and sex. The samples were drawn from the first 160 participants of the ongoing ImmuneRACE study and from some 1,300 subjects provided by 6 global collaborators. Where available, HLA class I and class II types were obtained from metadata supplied by the sample provider rather than from assay-based typing. The paper's findings and limits, for the study overall: The amount of clinical and demographic metadata varied by source and participant and was provided uncurated.

Via the germline V gene, CDR1 is MGHRA and CDR2 YSYEKL. V is cut back by 3 bases and J by 7 bases, with 12 bases in the junction unmatched. The cysteine opens and the phenylalanine closes a CDR3 of 16 amino acids. Only CDR3 DNA is held: 48 bases, read in frame from base 1. The immunoSEQ Assay, a bias-controlled multiplex PCR, was used to amplify TCRbeta CDR3 regions from genomic DNA. Regarding the original processing steps: Within the assay, amplification of reference gene primers was used to estimate how many nucleated cells each sample contained. To quantify the absolute abundance of each unique TCRbeta CDR3 rearrangement, sequence reads were collapsed and filtered. For each sample, productive Simpson clonality was calculated as the square root of Simpson's diversity index across productive rearrangements. TCRdb stores this immuneACCESS table with in-frame sequences only. Part of the clones is absent; in the studies checked, under half of the shortfall reflects unresolved V genes, and no reason is known for the rest. V and J calls plus clone size are reproduced from that table; the DNA served to infer D and trimming. A total of 100,000 to 150,000 clones appear in this sample, approximately 81% of them only once. The top ten clonotypes cover 5.5% of the sample.

Collaborating institutions collected whole blood in K2EDTA tubes following their own protocols. Collaborator samples were shipped for TCRbeta analysis as frozen whole blood, isolated PBMCs, or DNA extracted from either sample type. As for this clone: Its cognate antigen has yet to be identified. No base quality values were provided; no much bigger clone lies one nucleotide off.

The V and J segments used are TRBV4-1 and TRBJ1-3, with TRBD1 identical over 7 junction bases. This sequence was found in a man aged 60 to 69 with acute or convalescent COVID-19. The material sequenced was peripheral blood. The CDR3 region has the sequence CASSQLRGQTVNTIYF. The sequence in DNA is TGCGCCAGCAGCCAGTTAAGGGGACAGACGGTGAACACCATATATTTT.